Listed here are 11 T cell receptor beta chains from one sample, sequenced in a study of CD8 T cells in Susac syndrome. The authors reverse transcribed about 0.45 to 1 ug RNA with random hexamers. TCRdb recomputed calls from the immunoSEQ multiplex PCR reads with MiXCR, one row per CDR3 protein. The table has 250,000 to 300,000 distinct CDR3 sequences, around 91% seen once. The sequenced sample was CD8+ T cells from PBMCs. The receptors stem from a human donor with multiple sclerosis.

This clonotype was found once. The rearrangement uses TRBV19 and TRBJ1-2; 12 nucleotides agree with TRBD1. Germline-derived CDR1 and CDR2 are LNHDA and SQIVND (reference sequence). This CDR3 has 15 residues. The junction had 5 bases not matched to a gene; V was cut back by 5 bases and J by 4 bases. CDR3 DNA: TGTGCCAGTAGTGCCGGGACAGGGGGCTCCTATGGCTACACCTTC. It yields the protein CASSAGTGGSYGYTF.

This sequence joins TRBV4-3 and TRBJ2-7; possible D gene TRBD2, 5 bases. This CDR3 is built from 15 residues. With 1 base removed from V and 2 bases from J, the gap between germline ends came to 12 bases. The germline V gene has CDR1 LGHNA and CDR2 YSLEER. CDR3 in amino acids: CASSQGGSGAYEQYF. For the CDR3, the DNA is TGCGCCAGCAGCCAAGGAGGTTCCGGGGCCTACGAGCAGTACTTC.

V and J are TRBV7-8 and TRBJ2-7; a possible D gene is TRBD1 (6 bases). This CDR3 is built from 14 residues. Germline CDR1 SGHVS, CDR2 FQNEAQ. The V end lost 5 bases, the J end lost 5 bases, and 16 bases lay between the germline ends. The CDR3 reads CASSLSTGFDEQYF. CDR3 nucleotide sequence: TGTGCCAGCAGCCTATCTACAGGGTTCGACGAGCAGTACTTC.

J is TRBJ2-3 and V is TRBV3-1; D is perhaps TRBD2 (6 bases). CDR1 is LGHDT, CDR2 YNNKEL, per germline (reference sequence). This CDR3 is 15 amino acids long. The V end lost 6 bases, the J end lost 1 base, and 14 bases lay between the germline ends. CDR3 region: CASRGDSWRTDTQYF. CDR3 DNA: TGTGCCAGCAGGGGGGACTCCTGGCGCACAGATACGCAGTATTTT.

The rearrangement links TRBV24-1 to TRBJ2-1; 7 bases map to TRBD2. This CDR3 has 14 amino acids. CDR1 is KGHDR and CDR2 is SFDVKD in the germline V gene. J lost 5 bases, V lost 5 bases, and 5 bases had no gene match. The CDR3 bases are TGTGCCACCAGTGTTCCGGGGAGGGACAATGAGCAGTTCTTC. As protein: CATSVPGRDNEQFF.

The genes are TRBV7-2 and TRBJ2-1; D could derive from TRBD1 or TRBD2 (5 bases each). This CDR3 has 16 amino acids. V lost 5 bases to trimming and J lost 5 bases, with 19 bases between them. The germline V gene has CDR1 SGHTA and CDR2 FQGNSA. The CDR3 spells CASSPPEAPGHNEQFF. CDR3 nucleotides: TGTGCCAGCAGCCCCCCGGAGGCCCCGGGGCACAATGAGCAGTTCTTC.

CDR3 protein: CASSESGKKYF. CDR3 bases: TGTGCCAGCAGTGAATCGGGGAAAAAGTACTTC. This rearrangement joins TRBV2 to TRBJ2-7; TRBD2 might be the D (5 bases). V gave up 2 bases and J gave up 11 bases, with 10 bases separating them. Germline loops: CDR1 SNHLY, CDR2 FYNNEI. The CDR3 has 11 amino acids.

This clonotype appeared a single time. The genes are TRBV2 and TRBJ1-5, with D unclear. Trimming took 6 bases from V and 2 from J, leaving 11 bases between them. Germline V gene lookup returns CDR1 SNHLY and CDR2 FYNNEI. CDR3 size: 14 residues. CDR3 in DNA: TGTGCCAGCAGGGTTGGCCCTGGCAATCAGCCCCAGCATTTT. Translation: CASRVGPGNQPQHF.

The chain links TRBV27 to TRBJ1-2; D gene ambiguous. This CDR3 region has 14 residues. The germline gives CDR1 MNHEY, CDR2 SMNVEV (reference sequence). V was cut by 7 bases and J by 6 bases, with 18 bases left in between. The CDR3 sequence: CASNPAAGGDGYTF. CDR3 DNA: TGTGCCAGCAACCCGGCCGCAGGAGGCGATGGCTACACCTTC.

The V call is TRBV28, the J call TRBJ2-3; 8 bases are a match to TRBD2. The length of the CDR3 is 18 residues. The V segment lost 3 bases and the J segment 0 bases; nucleotides outside the gene matches: 11. In germline, CDR1 is MDHEN, CDR2 SYDVKM. This CDR3 is CASSFSSGGPPSTDTQYF. CDR3 bases: TGTGCCAGCAGTTTCTCCAGCGGGGGACCCCCTAGCACAGATACGCAGTATTTT.

The gene calls are TRBV5-6 and TRBJ2-5; 8 bases map to TRBD2. CDR1 and CDR2 from the germline V gene are SGHDT and YYEEEE. The ends lost 2 bases at V and 2 bases at J; junction bases unmatched: 5. The CDR3 runs to 15 residues. The CDR3, as DNA: TGTGCCAGCAGCTTCATAGCGGGGAGGCAAGAGACCCAGTACTTC. This translates into CASSFIAGRQETQYF.